This TCR beta chain is drawn from a study of T cell repertoires in cytomegalovirus infection. As for the study in general: Use of recently identified HLA-C-restricted and well-studied HLA-B-restricted CMV epitopes was part of the study. Based on public TCR beta signatures, there were indications of CMV infection and of a matching HLA type.

This clonotype was recorded many times. Its antigen remains unidentified. Study-level results: There were HLA-C-restricted CMV-specific TCR beta clonotypes dominating the ex vivo response.

TCRdb itself ran the reads through MiXCR, one entry per CDR3 protein. The sample includes roughly 990,000 distinct CDR3 sequences, more than 25% of them seen just once. Trimming at V came to 5 bases and at J to 3 bases, leaving 8 bases not matched to a gene. The CDR3 covers 15 residues. Germline V lookup: CDR1 SGHVS, CDR2 FNYEAQ. The rearrangement uses TRBV7-6 and TRBJ1-1, with 8 bases aligning to TRBD1. The sample here was cultured CD8+ T cells from PBMCs, taken from culture after CMV antigen stimulation. The sequence was obtained from a human donor in good health (CMV status not recorded). Some clones in this sample may be carry-over from other donors' samples. For the CDR3, the DNA is TGTGCCAGCAGCCCGACGACAGGGGTGGACACTGAAGCTTTCTTT. This sequence encodes CASSPTTGVDTEAFF.